The source of this T cell receptor (beta chain) is a study of CD8 T cells in ankylosing spondylitis. General study findings and limits: Disease-linked clones were CD8+ and relatively rare in peripheral blood. Earlier authors reported some of these motif variants in reactive arthritis synovial fluid and blood. Eight highly homologous variants formed a TCR beta motif that appeared characteristic of ankylosing spondylitis blood.

With regard to this clonotype: Its target is not known.

Using quantitative 5'-RACE with molecular barcodes, the authors made TCR beta libraries. TCRdb reprocessed the 5' RACE reads via MiXCR and lists one record per CDR3 protein. The repertoire has just under 550,000 distinct CDR3 sequences, about an eighth of them found once; the top ten carry nearly 7%. The sequence was collected from a male donor with ankylosing spondylitis. Sequencing was carried out using blood, either unsorted or a sorted T cell fraction (not recorded which).

In DNA form, the CDR3 reads TGTGCCAGCAGCCCCCCCGGGAAGATGGAAAAACTGTTTTTT. Its translation is CASSPPGKMEKLFF. V is TRBV12-3 or TRBV12-4 and J is TRBJ1-4; D unresolved. V lost 6 bases to trimming and J lost 8 bases, with 16 bases between them. This CDR3 has 14 amino acids.